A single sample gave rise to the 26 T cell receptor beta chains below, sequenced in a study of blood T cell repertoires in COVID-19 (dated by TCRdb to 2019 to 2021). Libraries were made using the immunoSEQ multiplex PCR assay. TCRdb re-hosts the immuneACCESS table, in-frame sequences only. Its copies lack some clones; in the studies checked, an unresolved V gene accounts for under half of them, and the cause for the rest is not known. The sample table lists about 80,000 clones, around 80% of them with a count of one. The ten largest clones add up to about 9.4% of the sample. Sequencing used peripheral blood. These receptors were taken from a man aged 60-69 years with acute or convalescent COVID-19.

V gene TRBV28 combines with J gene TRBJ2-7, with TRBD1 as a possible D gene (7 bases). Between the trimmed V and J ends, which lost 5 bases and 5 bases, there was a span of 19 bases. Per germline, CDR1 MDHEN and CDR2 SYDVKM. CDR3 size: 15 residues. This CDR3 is CASSQGGTKADEQYF. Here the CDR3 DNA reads TGTGCCAGCAGTCAGGGGGGAACAAAAGCGGACGAGCAGTACTTC. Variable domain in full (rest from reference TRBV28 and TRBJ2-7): DVKVTQSSRYLVKRTGEKVFLECVQDMDHENMFWYRQDPGLGLRLIYFSYDVKMKEKGDIPEGYSVSREKKERFSLILESASTNQTSMYLCASSQGGTKADEQYFGPGTRLTVT.

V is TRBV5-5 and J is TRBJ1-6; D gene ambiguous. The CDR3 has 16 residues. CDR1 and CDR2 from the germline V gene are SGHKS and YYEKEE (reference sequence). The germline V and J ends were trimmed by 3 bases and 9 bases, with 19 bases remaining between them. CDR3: CASSSPGEGIRSPLHF. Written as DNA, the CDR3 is TGTGCCAGCAGCTCCCCCGGGGAGGGAATCCGTTCACCCCTCCACTTT.

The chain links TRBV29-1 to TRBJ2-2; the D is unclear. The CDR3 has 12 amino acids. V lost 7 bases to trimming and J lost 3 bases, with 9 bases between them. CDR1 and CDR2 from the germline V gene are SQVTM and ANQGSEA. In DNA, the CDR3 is TGCAGCGGCCTACCGGACACCGGGGAGCTGTTTTTT. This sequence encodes CSGLPDTGELFF.

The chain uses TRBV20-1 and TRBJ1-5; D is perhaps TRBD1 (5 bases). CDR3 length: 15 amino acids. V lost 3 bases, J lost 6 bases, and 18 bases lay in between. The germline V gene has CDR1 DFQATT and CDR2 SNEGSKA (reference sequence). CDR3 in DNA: TGCAGTGCTAGTCTCGGGGGGAGGGCCAGTCAGCCCCAGCATTTT. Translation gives CSASLGGRASQPQHF.

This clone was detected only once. The CDR3 sequence is CASRGQGDNSPLHF. The CDR3 DNA follows: TGTGCCAGCAGGGGACAGGGGGATAATTCACCCCTCCACTTT. This sequence joins TRBV2 and TRBJ1-6, with 11 bases lining up with TRBD1. The CDR3 totals 14 residues. Germline CDR1 and CDR2: SNHLY and FYNNEI. The junction had 0 bases not matched to a gene; V was cut back by 6 bases and J by 5 bases.

The CDR3, as DNA: TGTGCCAGCATGTACAGGGCTCAAGAGACCCAGTACTTC. It encodes CASMYRAQETQYF. The V and J genes are TRBV2 and TRBJ2-5, with a tentative D call TRBD1 (6 bases). Trimming took off 7 bases at V and 2 bases at J, with 11 bases between the two ends. CDR1 and CDR2 from the germline V gene are SNHLY and FYNNEI. The CDR3 is 13 residues long.

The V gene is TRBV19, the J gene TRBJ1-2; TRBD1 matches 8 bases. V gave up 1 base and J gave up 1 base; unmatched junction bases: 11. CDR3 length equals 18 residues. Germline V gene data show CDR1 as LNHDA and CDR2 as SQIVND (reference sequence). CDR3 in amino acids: CASSIVRTGHTLNYGYTF. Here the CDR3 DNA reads TGTGCCAGTAGTATAGTTCGGACAGGGCACACTCTTAACTATGGCTACACCTTC.

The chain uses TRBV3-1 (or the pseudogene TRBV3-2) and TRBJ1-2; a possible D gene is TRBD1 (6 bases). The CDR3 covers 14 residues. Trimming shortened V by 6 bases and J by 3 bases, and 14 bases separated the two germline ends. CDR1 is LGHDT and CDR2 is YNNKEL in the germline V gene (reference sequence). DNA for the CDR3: TGTGCCAGCAGACATAACAACAGGGACTATGGCTACACCTTC. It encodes CASRHNNRDYGYTF.

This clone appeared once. CDR3 loop: CASSNPALAGGPNTGELFF. CDR3 DNA: TGTGCCAGCAGTAACCCCGCACTAGCGGGGGGTCCGAACACCGGGGAGCTGTTTTTT. This sequence joins TRBV2 and TRBJ2-2, with TRBD2 identical over 12 bases. The CDR3 runs to 19 residues. The V gene's germline CDR1 is SNHLY and CDR2 FYNNEI. After removal of 5 bases from V and 0 bases from J, the junction contained 10 bases not matched to a gene.

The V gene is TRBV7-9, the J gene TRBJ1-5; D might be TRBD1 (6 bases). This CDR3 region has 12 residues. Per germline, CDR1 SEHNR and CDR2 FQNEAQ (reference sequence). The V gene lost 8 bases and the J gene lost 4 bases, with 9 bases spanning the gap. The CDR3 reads CASGTPNQPQHF. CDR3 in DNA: TGTGCCAGCGGGACACCTAATCAGCCCCAGCATTTT.

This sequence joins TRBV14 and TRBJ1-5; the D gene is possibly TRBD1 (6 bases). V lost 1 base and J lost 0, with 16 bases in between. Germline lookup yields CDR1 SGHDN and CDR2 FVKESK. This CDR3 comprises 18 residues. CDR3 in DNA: TGTGCCAGCAGCCAAGTTTGGACAGAAACCTATAGCAATCAGCCCCAGCATTTT. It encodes CASSQVWTETYSNQPQHF.

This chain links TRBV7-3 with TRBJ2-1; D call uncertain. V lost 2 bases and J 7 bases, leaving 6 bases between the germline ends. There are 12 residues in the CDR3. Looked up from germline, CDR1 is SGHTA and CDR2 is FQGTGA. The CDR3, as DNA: TGTGCCAGCAGCTTATATCAGAATGAGCAGTTCTTC. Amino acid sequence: CASSLYQNEQFF.

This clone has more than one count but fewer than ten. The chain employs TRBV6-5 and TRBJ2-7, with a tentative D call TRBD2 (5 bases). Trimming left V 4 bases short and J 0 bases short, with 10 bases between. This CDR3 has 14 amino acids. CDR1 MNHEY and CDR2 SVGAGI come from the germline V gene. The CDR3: CASSSSILSYEQYF. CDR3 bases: TGTGCCAGCAGTTCTAGCATCCTCTCCTACGAGCAGTACTTC.

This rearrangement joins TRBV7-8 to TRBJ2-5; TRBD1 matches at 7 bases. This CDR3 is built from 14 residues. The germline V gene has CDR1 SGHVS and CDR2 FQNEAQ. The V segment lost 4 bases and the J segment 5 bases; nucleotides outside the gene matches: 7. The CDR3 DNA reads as TGTGCCAGCAGCTCGACAGGGTTTGGGGAGACCCAGTACTTC. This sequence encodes CASSSTGFGETQYF.

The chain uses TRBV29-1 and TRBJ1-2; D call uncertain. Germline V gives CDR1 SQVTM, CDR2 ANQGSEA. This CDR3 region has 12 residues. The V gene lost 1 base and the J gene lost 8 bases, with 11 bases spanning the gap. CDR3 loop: CSVEGRAGGYTF. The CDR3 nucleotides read TGCAGCGTTGAAGGGAGGGCAGGCGGCTACACCTTC.

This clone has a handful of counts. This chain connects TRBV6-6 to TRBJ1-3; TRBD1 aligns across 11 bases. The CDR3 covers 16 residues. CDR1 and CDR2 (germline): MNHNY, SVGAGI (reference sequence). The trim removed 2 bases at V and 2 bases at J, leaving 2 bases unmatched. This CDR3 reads CASSYGQGATGNTIYF. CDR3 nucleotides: TGTGCCAGCAGTTACGGACAGGGGGCAACTGGAAACACCATATATTTT.

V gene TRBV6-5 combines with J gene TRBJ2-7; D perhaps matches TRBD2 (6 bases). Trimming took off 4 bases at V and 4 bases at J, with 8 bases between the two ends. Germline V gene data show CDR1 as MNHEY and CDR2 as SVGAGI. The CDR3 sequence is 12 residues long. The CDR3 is CASSSAGYEQYF. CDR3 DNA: TGTGCCAGCAGTTCCGCGGGGTACGAGCAGTACTTC.

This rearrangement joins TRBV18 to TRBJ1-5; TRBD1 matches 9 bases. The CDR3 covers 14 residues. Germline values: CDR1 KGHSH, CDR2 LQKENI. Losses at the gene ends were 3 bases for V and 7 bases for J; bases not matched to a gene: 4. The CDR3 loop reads CASSPGQGTQPQHF. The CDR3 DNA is TGTGCCAGCTCACCTGGACAGGGGACGCAGCCCCAGCATTTT.

CDR3 region: CASSRAGRTTNEKLFF. In nucleotides, the CDR3 is TGTGCCAGCTCACGGGCGGGAAGGACAACTAATGAAAAACTGTTTTTT. The chain has TRBV18 and TRBJ1-4; D is unclear. Germline assignment: CDR1 KGHSH and CDR2 LQKENI. This CDR3 has 16 amino acids. The V and J ends lost 4 bases and 0 bases respectively, with 12 bases between them. Looking up the rest from reference TRBV18 and TRBJ1-4 gives the full variable domain: NAGVMQNPRHLVRRRGQEARLRCSPMKGHSHVYWYRQLPEEGLKFMVYLQKENIIDESGMPKERFSAEFPKEGPSILRIQQVVRGDSAAYFCASSRAGRTTNEKLFFGSGTQLSVL.

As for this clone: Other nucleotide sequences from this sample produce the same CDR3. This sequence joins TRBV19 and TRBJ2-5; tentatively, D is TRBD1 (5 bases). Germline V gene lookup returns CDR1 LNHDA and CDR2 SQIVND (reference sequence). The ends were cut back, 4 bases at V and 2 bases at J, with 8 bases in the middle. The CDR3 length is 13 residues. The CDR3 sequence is CASSKDRQETQYF. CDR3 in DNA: TGTGCCAGTAGTAAAGACAGACAAGAGACCCAGTACTTC.

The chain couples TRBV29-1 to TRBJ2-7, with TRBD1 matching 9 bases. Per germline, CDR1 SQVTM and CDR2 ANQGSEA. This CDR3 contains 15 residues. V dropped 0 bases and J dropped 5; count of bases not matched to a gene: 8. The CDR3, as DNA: TGCAGCGTTGAAGATACAGGGGGCGCCAGCCACGAGCAGTACTTC. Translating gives CSVEDTGGASHEQYF.

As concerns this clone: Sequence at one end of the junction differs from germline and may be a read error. The CDR3 loop reads CASSYSGQAAETQYF. The CDR3 DNA is TGTGCTAGCAGCTACTCAGGACAGGCCGCAGAGACCCAGTACTTC. The chain combines TRBV7-7 with TRBJ2-5, with TRBD1 matching over 7 bases. Looked up from germline, CDR1 is SSHAT and CDR2 is FNYEAQ (reference sequence). The CDR3 loop spans 15 amino acids.

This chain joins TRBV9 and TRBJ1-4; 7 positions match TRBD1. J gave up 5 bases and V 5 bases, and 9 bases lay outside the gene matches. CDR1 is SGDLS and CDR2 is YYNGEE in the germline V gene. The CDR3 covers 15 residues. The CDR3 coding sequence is TGTGCCAGCAGTGTCCGGGACAGTACCAATGAAAAACTGTTTTTT. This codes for CASSVRDSTNEKLFF.

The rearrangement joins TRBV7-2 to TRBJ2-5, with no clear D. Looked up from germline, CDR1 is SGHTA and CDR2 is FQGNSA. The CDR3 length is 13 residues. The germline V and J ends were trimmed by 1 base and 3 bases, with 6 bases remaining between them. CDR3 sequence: CASSLVPEETQYF. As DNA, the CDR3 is TGTGCCAGCAGCTTAGTACCAGAAGAGACCCAGTACTTC.

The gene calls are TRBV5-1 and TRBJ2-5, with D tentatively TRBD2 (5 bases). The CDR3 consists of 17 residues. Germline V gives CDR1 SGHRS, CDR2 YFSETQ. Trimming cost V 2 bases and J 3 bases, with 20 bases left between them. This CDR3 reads CASSLLGPGIGKETQYF. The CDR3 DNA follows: TGCGCCAGCAGCTTATTGGGTCCGGGGATTGGGAAAGAGACCCAGTACTTC.

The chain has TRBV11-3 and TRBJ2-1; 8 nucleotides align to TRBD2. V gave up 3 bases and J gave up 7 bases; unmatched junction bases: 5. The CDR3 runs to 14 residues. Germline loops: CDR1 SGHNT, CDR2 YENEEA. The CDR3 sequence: CASSFFGGENEQFF. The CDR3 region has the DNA TGTGCCAGCAGCTTTTTCGGGGGGGAGAATGAGCAGTTCTTC.